Sequencing of this TCR beta chain was carried out in a study of identical twins. With respect to this clonotype: Its antigen is not identified.

Study-wide points: In zero-insertion analyses, partial confounding could arise from invariant MAIT and iNKT cells.

Per germline, CDR1 DFQATT and CDR2 SNEGSKA (reference sequence). The CDR3 is made up of 13 amino acids. V was shortened by 3 bases and J by 0 bases, with 9 bases between the two germline ends. One entry per CDR3 protein results from TCRdb running MiXCR on the 5' RACE reads. Here the sample spans 420,000 or so distinct CDR3 sequences, approximately 17% being singletons. This sequence joins TRBV20-1 and TRBJ2-7; D is unclear. The TCR comes from a man aged 50 or older in good health. The sample comprised naive T cells sorted from blood. In DNA, the CDR3 is TGCAGTGCTAGTTCCCAGAGCTCCTACGAGCAGTACTTC. It is translated as CSASSQSSYEQYF.